Each of the 31 T cell receptor beta chains below was sequenced from the same sample in a study of blood T cells in healthy people across ages. A second 7 to 11 cycle PCR used barcoded and J-beta primers. TCRdb independently ran MiXCR on the 5' RACE reads; one entry per CDR3 protein. The sample records 1.5 million or so distinct CDR3 sequences, under 55% being singletons. What was sequenced was blood. These receptors were obtained from a woman aged 18 to 35 in good health.

This chain links TRBV13 with TRBJ2-7; D unresolved. Germline values: CDR1 PRHDT, CDR2 FYEKMQ (reference sequence). The CDR3 is 15 residues long. The V gene lost 0 bases and the J gene lost 7 bases, with 16 bases spanning the gap. Here the CDR3 DNA reads TGTGCCAGCAGCTTAGGCCTTTTAGTGTCCAATGAGCAGTACTTC. This translates into CASSLGLLVSNEQYF.

This clonotype occurred many times. The V call is TRBV5-1, the J call TRBJ1-1; TRBD1 is a possible D gene (5 bases). This CDR3 region has 15 residues. V was clipped by 0 bases and J by 0 bases, with 9 bases between them. The germline V gene has CDR1 SGHRS and CDR2 YFSETQ. The CDR3 spells CASSLGVQVNTEAFF. The CDR3 nucleotides are TGCGCCAGCAGCTTGGGAGTACAGGTGAACACTGAAGCTTTCTTT.

J is TRBJ2-7 and V is TRBV5-1; unclear D gene. Trimming took 0 bases from V and 5 from J, leaving 12 bases between them. The CDR3 is made up of 14 amino acids. CDR1 and CDR2 from the germline V gene are SGHRS and YFSETQ. The CDR3 sequence is CASSLVTAGHEQYF. As DNA, the CDR3 is TGCGCCAGCAGCTTGGTGACGGCTGGCCACGAGCAGTACTTC.

J is TRBJ2-1 and V is TRBV7-2, with D maybe TRBD1 (6 bases). V lost 6 bases to trimming and J lost 8 bases, with 17 bases between them. The germline V gene encodes CDR1 SGHTA and CDR2 FQGNSA. The CDR3 is 14 amino acids. CDR3: CASSSRDTTDEQFF. The DNA for the CDR3 is TGTGCCAGCAGTTCTCGGGACACCACCGATGAGCAGTTCTTC. The complete variable domain, with remaining parts taken from reference TRBV7-2 and TRBJ2-1, reads GAGVSQSPSNKVTEKGKDVELRCDPISGHTALYWYRQSLGQGLEFLIYFQGNSAPDKSGLPSDRFSAERTGGSVSTLTIQRTQQEDSAVYLCASSSRDTTDEQFFGPGTRLTVL.

The rearrangement links TRBV4-3 to TRBJ2-7; 12 bases line up with TRBD2. Germline CDR1 and CDR2: LGHNA and YSLEER. CDR3 length equals 15 residues. The V gene end was trimmed by 2 bases and the J gene end by 3 bases; junction bases not matched to a gene: 2. The CDR3: CASSQLGLAGYEQYF. In nucleotides, the CDR3 is TGCGCCAGCAGCCAACTGGGACTAGCGGGCTACGAGCAGTACTTC.

This chain uses TRBV7-9 with TRBJ2-5; 10 bases agree with TRBD2. The assigned J gene may be wrong: the sequence end matches TRBJ2-7 better. The CDR3 covers 15 residues. From germline, CDR1 is SEHNR and CDR2 FQNEAQ (reference sequence). As DNA, the CDR3 is TGTGCCAGCAGCTTTTCCGGGACTAGCGTTTACGAGCAGTACTTC. Translated: CASSFSGTSVYEQYF.

V and J are TRBV29-1 and TRBJ1-1; D might be TRBD1 (5 bases). V was pared by 4 bases and J by 6 bases, with 9 bases between. This CDR3 has 11 amino acids. Germline loops: CDR1 SQVTM, CDR2 ANQGSEA. In nucleotides, the CDR3 is TGCAGCGTTGCACGGGACGCTGAAGCTTTCTTT. It translates to CSVARDAEAFF.

Note on this clonotype: An end of the junction differs from the germline gene, which may be a read error. The chain has TRBV4-3 and TRBJ1-2; TRBD1 might be the D (5 bases). This CDR3 has 17 residues. Germline values: CDR1 LGHNA, CDR2 YSLEER. In DNA form, the CDR3 reads TGCGCCAACAGCCCATATCCCCCGGGACGGATTAACTATGGCTACACCTTC. Encoded protein: CANSPYPPGRINYGYTF.

The chain couples TRBV20-1 to TRBJ2-1; 12 bases line up with TRBD1. J was trimmed by 11 bases and V by 0 bases; bases with no gene match: 8. Germline CDR1 DFQATT, CDR2 SNEGSKA (reference sequence). The length of the CDR3 is 15 residues. CDR3 DNA sequence: TGCAGTGCTAGAGATCCGGGACAGGGGGCCGGGAAGCAGTTCTTC. This sequence encodes CSARDPGQGAGKQFF.

The chain combines TRBV4-1 with TRBJ2-2; 9 nucleotides line up with TRBD2. This CDR3 is 16 amino acids long. J was trimmed by 5 bases and V by 1 base; bases with no gene match: 5. Germline CDR1 and CDR2: MGHRA and YSYEKL. In DNA, the CDR3 is TGCGCCAGCAGCCAAGGGCGGGGGGGCCGAACCGGGGAGCTGTTTTTT. Protein: CASSQGRGGRTGELFF.

The chain is built from TRBV28 and TRBJ2-3; D is possibly TRBD2 (5 bases). The V end lost 2 bases, the J end lost 6 bases, and 15 bases lay between the germline ends. Germline CDR1 reads MDHEN; CDR2 reads SYDVKM. There are 15 residues in the CDR3. In DNA form, the CDR3 reads TGTGCCAGCAGTTTAAGCGAACTAGGGCACGATACGCAGTATTTT. Translating it yields CASSLSELGHDTQYF.

This chain links TRBV15 with TRBJ2-7, with a weak D call TRBD1 (6 bases). The germline gives CDR1 LNHNV, CDR2 YYDKDF (reference sequence). CDR3 size: 14 residues. V was pared by 5 bases and J by 7 bases, with 18 bases between. The CDR3 here is CATSLDRQTNEQYF. The CDR3 DNA follows: TGTGCCACCAGCCTTGACAGGCAGACCAATGAGCAGTACTTC.

The chain has TRBV20-1 and TRBJ1-2; 9 bases are shared with TRBD1. There are 14 residues in the CDR3. The J segment lost 4 bases and the V segment lost 6 bases, leaving 9 bases of the junction unmatched. Germline values: CDR1 DFQATT, CDR2 SNEGSKA (reference sequence). In DNA form, the CDR3 reads TGCAGTGCGAGCGACAGGGGGAGAGTCTATGGCTACACCTTC. This sequence encodes CSASDRGRVYGYTF.

This clonotype has a handful of counts. Written as DNA, the CDR3 is TGTGCCACCAGTGATGTAGTCCATGGCTCCTACAATGAGCAGTTCTTC. Translating gives CATSDVVHGSYNEQFF. The chain uses TRBV24-1 and TRBJ2-1; no clear D. Germline V gene sequence: CDR1 KGHDR, CDR2 SFDVKD. The CDR3 is 16 amino acids. The V end lost 3 bases, the J end lost 0 bases, and 11 bases lay between the germline ends.

This chain links TRBV12-3 or TRBV12-4 with TRBJ2-7; D uncertain. The CDR3 has 10 residues. The germline V and J ends were trimmed by 1 base and 10 bases, with 5 bases remaining between them. The CDR3 sequence: CASSLGAQYF. DNA for the CDR3: TGTGCCAGCAGTTTAGGGGCCCAGTACTTC.

The rearrangement uses TRBV12-3 or TRBV12-4 and TRBJ2-4; a possible D gene is TRBD1 (6 bases). The ends were cut back, 8 bases at V and 0 bases at J, with 11 bases in the middle. The CDR3 sequence is 14 residues long. For the CDR3, the DNA is TGTGCCAGCTGTCAGGGGTTAGCCAAAAACATTCAGTACTTC. Its protein product is CASCQGLAKNIQYF.

Here the CDR3 DNA reads TGTGCCAGCAGCCGCCGACTGGCGGGGGGGCCTCAAACTAACACCGGGGAGCTGTTTTTT. Protein product: CASSRRLAGGPQTNTGELFF. This sequence joins TRBV12-3 or TRBV12-4 and TRBJ2-2; 9 bases line up with TRBD2. The ends lost 6 bases at V and 2 bases at J; junction bases unmatched: 19. The CDR3 is 20 amino acids.

The chain couples TRBV5-1 to TRBJ2-2; D call uncertain. Trimming took 10 bases from V and 0 from J, leaving 13 bases between them. This CDR3 contains 14 residues. Germline V gene sequence: CDR1 SGHRS, CDR2 YFSETQ. The CDR3 protein is CAGRGNPNTGELFF. The CDR3, as DNA: TGCGCCGGTAGAGGAAACCCGAACACCGGGGAGCTGTTTTTT.

This chain joins TRBV4-3 and TRBJ2-6; 10 bases are shared with TRBD2. This CDR3 spans 18 amino acids. V lost 3 bases and J lost 4; bases outside the gene matches: 9. The germline gives CDR1 LGHNA, CDR2 YSLEER. CDR3 residues: CASSQSLAGGSGANVLTF. CDR3 nucleotide sequence: TGCGCCAGCAGCCAGTCCTTAGCGGGGGGATCAGGGGCCAACGTCCTGACTTTC.

For this clonotype: Possible read error: a much larger clone is one base away. This chain connects TRBV7-2 to TRBJ2-5; D gene ambiguous. Trimming left V 5 bases short and J 11 bases short, with 21 bases between. Looked up from germline, CDR1 is SGHTA and CDR2 is FQGNSA. The CDR3 has 14 residues. The CDR3 is CASSEAGPKKEQYF. CDR3 DNA: TGTGCCAGCAGCGAAGCCGGGCCCAAAAAGGAGCAGTACTTC.

The chain has TRBV6-2 or TRBV6-3 and TRBJ2-1; D is perhaps TRBD2 (6 bases). Per the germline V gene, CDR1 is MNHEY and CDR2 is SVGEGT. This CDR3 contains 16 residues. Trimming pared 0 bases from V and 2 bases from J, leaving 11 bases between. The CDR3 DNA sequence: TGTGCCAGCAGTTACTCGATGCGGGGAGCCTACAATGAGCAGTTCTTC. Its translation is CASSYSMRGAYNEQFF.

This chain uses TRBV7-2 with TRBJ2-3, with a weak D call TRBD2 (7 bases). V was pared by 4 bases and J by 1 base, with 15 bases between. The CDR3 is 16 residues long. Germline-derived CDR1 and CDR2 are SGHTA and FQGNSA. CDR3: CASSYLGGAGTDTQYF. The CDR3 DNA is TGTGCCAGCAGCTACCTAGGGGGGGCGGGCACAGATACGCAGTATTTT.

This clonotype was seen more than once but under ten times. This rearrangement joins TRBV18 to TRBJ2-7, with D perhaps TRBD1 or TRBD2 (5 bases each). Germline assignment: CDR1 KGHSH and CDR2 LQKENI. The V end was cut by 6 bases, the J end by 3 bases, with 21 bases between. This CDR3 comprises 16 residues. The CDR3 bases are TGTGCCAGCTCCCTCCAACCGGGGCAGGACCTCTACGAGCAGTACTTC. Translating gives CASSLQPGQDLYEQYF.

This clonotype has only a few counts. J is TRBJ2-1 and V is TRBV9, with TRBD2 identical over 10 bases. Losses at the gene ends were 0 bases for V and 5 bases for J; bases not matched to a gene: 2. The CDR3 contains 15 residues. Germline lookup yields CDR1 SGDLS and CDR2 YYNGEE. CDR3 loop: CASSVVAGGHNEQFF. DNA for the CDR3: TGTGCCAGCAGCGTAGTAGCGGGGGGCCACAATGAGCAGTTCTTC.

J is TRBJ2-2 and V is TRBV18; D is ambiguous. V was cut by 3 bases and J by 5 bases, with 7 bases left in between. Germline CDR1 is KGHSH and CDR2 is LQKENI. CDR3 length: 13 residues. Here the CDR3 DNA reads TGTGCCAGCTCACCGGACGATACCGGGGAGCTGTTTTTT. Amino acid sequence: CASSPDDTGELFF. Based on the CDR3 plus reference TRBV18 and TRBJ2-2, the full variable domain is NAGVMQNPRHLVRRRGQEARLRCSPMKGHSHVYWYRQLPEEGLKFMVYLQKENIIDESGMPKERFSAEFPKEGPSILRIQQVVRGDSAAYFCASSPDDTGELFFGEGSRLTVL.

The CDR3: CSATIYPLQFF. The CDR3 nucleotides are TGCAGTGCTACTATCTACCCCCTTCAGTTCTTC. The chain joins TRBV20-1 to TRBJ2-1, with D uncertain. Germline-derived CDR1 and CDR2 are DFQATT and SNEGSKA (reference sequence). Trimming took off 4 bases at V and 13 bases at J, with 14 bases between the two ends. CDR3 length: 11 residues.

The CDR3 reads CASSYSGLAGASPDTQYF. The CDR3 DNA reads as TGTGCCAGCAGTTACTCTGGACTAGCGGGGGCCTCCCCGGATACGCAGTATTTT. The chain has TRBV6-5 and TRBJ2-3, with 13 bases identical to TRBD2. The CDR3 is 18 amino acids. Germline-derived CDR1 and CDR2 are MNHEY and SVGAGI. V lost 0 bases, J lost 6 bases, and 9 bases stayed unmatched.

This clonotype was found a few times. The V and J genes are TRBV6-2 or TRBV6-3 and TRBJ1-2; D is undetermined. The CDR3 length is 12 residues. Germline values: CDR1 MNHEY, CDR2 SVGEGT. Deletions cut 2 bases from V and 10 bases from J, with 11 bases between. The CDR3 is CASSYPSFDYTF. In DNA form, the CDR3 reads TGTGCCAGCAGTTACCCTTCCTTCGACTACACCTTC.

The V gene is TRBV10-3, the J gene TRBJ1-1, with 11 bases matching TRBD1. From germline, CDR1 is ENHRY and CDR2 SYGVKD. The CDR3 has 14 amino acids. The J segment lost 1 base and the V segment lost 6 bases, leaving 1 base of the junction unmatched. The CDR3 DNA reads TGTGCCATCAGGGACAGGGGGCCGAACACTGAAGCTTTCTTT. Amino acids: CAIRDRGPNTEAFF.

The chain joins TRBV12-3 or TRBV12-4 to TRBJ2-1, with D unresolved. The DNA end is more similar to TRBJ2-7, so the J call may be wrong. CDR3 length: 14 amino acids. The CDR3: CASSRTGSYNGQYF. CDR3 sequence (DNA): TGTGCCAGCAGTCGGACCGGCTCCTACAATGGGCAGTACTTC.

Only a few counts were recorded for this clonotype. The chain combines TRBV7-2 with TRBJ1-2; D not certain. The CDR3 spans 13 residues. Germline V gene lookup returns CDR1 SGHTA and CDR2 FQGNSA. The V end was cut by 5 bases, the J end by 6 bases, with 13 bases between. The CDR3 coding sequence is TGTGCCAGCAGCCCCACCGACTTTGATGGCTACACCTTC. Translated, it gives CASSPTDFDGYTF.